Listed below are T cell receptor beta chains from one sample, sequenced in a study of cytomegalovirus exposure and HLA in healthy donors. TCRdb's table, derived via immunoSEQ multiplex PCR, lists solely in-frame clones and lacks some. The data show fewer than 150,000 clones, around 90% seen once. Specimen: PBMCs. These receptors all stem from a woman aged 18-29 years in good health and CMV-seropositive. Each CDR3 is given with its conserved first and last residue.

CASSLVVGGGGANVLTF	17	TRBJ2-6	TRBV5-1
CASGFQGQMMRNTGELFF	18	TRBJ2-2	TRBV12-5
CASSLVQGVRNSPLHF	16	TRBJ1-6	TRBV7-2
CASSTHHRGSYGYTF	15	TRBJ1-2	TRBV9
CAISGREDEFF	11	TRBJ2-1	TRBV10-3
CASSETGLYEQYF	13	TRBJ2-7	TRBV6-1
CASSPTGTSGGFYEQYF	17	TRBJ2-7	TRBV4-3
CASNEGGGIPYEQYF	15	TRBJ2-7	TRBV6-6
CASSKGLAETQYF	13	TRBJ2-5	TRBV7-3
CASSGAAGETQYF	13	TRBJ2-5	TRBV7-3
CASRARTGSIYEQYF	15	TRBJ2-7	TRBV13
CASSFGQGREGEKLFF	16	TRBJ1-4	TRBV7-6
CASSLRRIKGDEQFF	15	TRBJ2-1	TRBV11-2
CASSQDLRYEQYF	13	TRBJ2-7	TRBV4-3
CASRAATEAFF	11	TRBJ1-1	TRBV2
CASSPRDRYSPLHF	14	TRBJ1-6	TRBV6-1
CASSLGVAGGSTDTQYF	17	TRBJ2-3	TRBV11-2
CASHEADRFYGYTF	14	TRBJ1-2	TRBV19
CASSLDGKVEKLFF	14	TRBJ1-4	TRBV5-1
CASSEEGTGSYEQYF	15	TRBJ2-7	TRBV7-6
CASSLLDRSEQPQHF	15	TRBJ1-5	TRBV28
CASSPRYMVDEQYF	14	TRBJ2-7	TRBV6-5
CASSLDRGFGNTIYF	15	TRBJ1-3	TRBV5-4
CASSDRTKDADTQYF	15	TRBJ2-3	TRBV7-9
CASSLYGPGLAGSSAGGELFF	21	TRBJ2-2	TRBV4-1
CASSPGTVTDTQYF	14	TRBJ2-3	TRBV2
CASSLETGAGGETQYF	16	TRBJ2-5	TRBV5-4
CASSGGGTSANYGYTF	16	TRBJ1-2	TRBV5-1
CAIKQGRGNYGYTF	14	TRBJ1-2	TRBV10-3
CASSLERSDTQYF	13	TRBJ2-3	TRBV11-2